Listed below are T cell receptor beta chains from one sample, sequenced in a study of cytomegalovirus exposure and HLA in healthy donors. Method: immunoSEQ multiplex PCR; TCRdb's copy keeps in-frame clones and lacks some. The data contain fewer than 150,000 clones, roughly 90% of them singletons. Sequencing used PBMCs. These TCRs come from a man aged 25 to 40 in good health and CMV-seronegative. CDR3s include the opening cysteine and the closing phenylalanine or tryptophan. Each record gives: V gene, clone size, D gene, J gene, CDR3 protein, CDR3 DNA. D genes are given only for firm matches. Not every row has a clone size; where given, it reads once, few, many or a size class.

TRBV14,few,TRBD1,TRBJ2-7,CASSLTGDSYEQYF,TGTGCCAGCAGCCTGACAGGGGACTCCTACGAGCAGTACTTC
TRBV5-1,few,NA,TRBJ1-1,CASSAVSENTEAFF,TGCGCCAGCAGCGCGGTCTCTGAGAACACTGAAGCTTTCTTT
TRBV19,NA,TRBD2,TRBJ2-3,CASGTSGSDTQYF,TGTGCCAGTGGGACTAGCGGGTCGGATACGCAGTATTTT
TRBV29-1,NA,NA,TRBJ1-1,CSVEVSGRDGSSAEAFF,TGCAGCGTTGAGGTTTCAGGGCGAGATGGGTCGTCTGCTGAAGCTTTCTTT
TRBV9,few,NA,TRBJ2-7,CASSVGSGRWEEQYF,TGTGCCAGCAGCGTAGGCTCGGGCCGATGGGAGGAGCAGTACTTC
TRBV23-1,NA,TRBD1,TRBJ2-7,CASDHRGPYEQYF,TGCGCCAGCGACCACAGGGGTCCCTACGAGCAGTACTTC
TRBV18,NA,NA,TRBJ2-7,CASSPSTGTSSYEQYF,TGTGCCAGCTCACCCTCGACCGGGACAAGCTCCTACGAGCAGTACTTC
TRBV2,NA,NA,TRBJ2-7,CASRGTGSISYEQYF,TGTGCCAGCAGAGGAACAGGGTCTATCAGCTACGAGCAGTACTTC
TRBV11-2,few,NA,TRBJ1-1,CASSLVGVTEAFF,TGTGCCAGCAGCTTAGTAGGGGTGACCGAAGCTTTCTTT
TRBV2,NA,NA,TRBJ1-4,CASSEEEAAGEKLFF,TGTGCCAGCAGTGAGGAGGAAGCCGCGGGTGAAAAACTGTTTTTT
TRBV29-1,NA,NA,TRBJ2-4,CSVGLPGRDIQYF,TGCAGCGTCGGACTCCCTGGAAGAGACATTCAGTACTTC
TRBV18,NA,NA,TRBJ2-7,CASSPFTSYEQYF,TGTGCCAGCTCACCCTTTACATCGTACGAGCAGTACTTC
TRBV6-6,NA,TRBD1,TRBJ1-2,CASSYSQGDGYTF,TGTGCCAGCAGTTACTCGCAGGGGGATGGCTACACCTTC
TRBV5-1,NA,TRBD2,TRBJ2-2,CASSPFYRGARESSGELFF,TGCGCCAGCAGCCCGTTTTACCGCGGTGCGCGGGAGTCGTCCGGGGAGCTGTTTTTT
TRBV2,few,NA,TRBJ1-4,CASSEAGGGVGEKLFF,TGTGCCAGCAGTGAAGCGGGCGGGGGAGTCGGTGAAAAACTGTTTTTT
TRBV19,NA,NA,TRBJ2-3,CASSIGGPSTDTQYF,TGTGCCAGTAGTATCGGGGGTCCTAGCACAGATACGCAGTATTTT
TRBV7-9,NA,TRBD2,TRBJ2-1,CASSLWTSGTVSYNEQFF,TGTGCCAGCAGCCTATGGACTAGCGGGACAGTCTCCTACAATGAGCAGTTCTTC
TRBV9,NA,TRBD1,TRBJ2-1,CASSPGQGNNEQFF,TGTGCCAGCAGCCCGGGACAGGGTAACAATGAGCAGTTCTTC
TRBV5-1,NA,TRBD1,TRBJ2-7,CASSWNGQGVSYEQYF,TGCGCCAGCAGCTGGAACGGACAGGGGGTTTCCTACGAGCAGTACTTC
TRBV19,few,NA,TRBJ1-5,CASSILPSVNQPQHF,TGTGCCAGTAGTATTCTTCCCTCCGTCAATCAGCCCCAGCATTTT
TRBV6-1,few,NA,TRBJ2-7,CASSEANGEQYF,TGTGCCAGCAGTGAAGCGAACGGCGAGCAGTACTTC
TRBV4-2,NA,TRBD2,TRBJ2-5,CASSQGAGGPETQYF,TGTGCCAGCAGCCAGGGAGCGGGAGGGCCGGAGACCCAGTACTTC
TRBV30,NA,NA,TRBJ1-1,CAWSLGGVWEAFF,TGTGCCTGGAGTCTGGGGGGGGTGTGGGAAGCTTTCTTT
TRBV9,NA,NA,TRBJ1-3,CASSVGGGGNTIYF,TGTGCCAGCAGCGTAGGAGGGGGTGGAAACACCATATATTTT
TRBV6-5,NA,NA,TRBJ2-7,CASSLQGGDSYEQYF,TGTGCCAGCAGCCTACAGGGGGGGGACTCCTACGAGCAGTACTTC
TRBV6-5,NA,NA,TRBJ2-7,CASSLHRGGLSEQYF,TGTGCCAGCAGTTTACACAGGGGGGGTCTTTCCGAGCAGTACTTC
TRBV5-5,NA,TRBD1,TRBJ1-3,CASSLAGQGSNTIYF,TGTGCCAGCAGCTTGGCTGGACAGGGGTCAAACACCATATATTTT
TRBV6-6,NA,NA,TRBJ1-1,CASSLTQNTEAFF,TGTGCCAGCAGCCTTACACAAAACACTGAAGCTTTCTTT
TRBV29-1,NA,NA,TRBJ2-2,CSSRGGLGNTGELFF,TGCAGCTCTCGTGGCGGGTTGGGGAACACCGGGGAGCTGTTTTTT
TRBV5-6,NA,NA,TRBJ2-7,CASSAQDHYEQYF,TGTGCCAGCAGCGCACAGGACCACTACGAGCAGTACTTC
TRBV9,NA,NA,TRBJ2-1,CASSNEGGGPIYNEQFF,TGTGCCAGCAGCAACGAGGGGGGAGGGCCCATTTACAATGAGCAGTTCTTC
TRBV5-1,NA,TRBD2,TRBJ2-2,CASSLVLAGSAGELFF,TGCGCCAGCAGCTTGGTACTAGCGGGATCCGCCGGGGAGCTGTTTTTT
TRBV2,once,TRBD2,TRBJ2-1,CASTRAGAGQFF,TGTGCCAGCACCAGAGCGGGAGCCGGGCAGTTCTTC
TRBV28,NA,NA,TRBJ1-1,CASTSVTEAFF,TGTGCCAGCACCTCCGTCACTGAAGCTTTCTTT
TRBV18,NA,NA,TRBJ1-2,CASSPPVGQFNYGYTF,TGTGCCAGCTCACCCCCGGTCGGACAGTTTAACTATGGCTACACCTTC
TRBV13,NA,NA,TRBJ1-1,CASRWGGSNTEAFF,TGTGCCAGCCGGTGGGGGGGATCGAACACTGAAGCTTTCTTT
TRBV11-2,once,TRBD2,TRBJ2-5,CASSLGAGVAETQYF,TGTGCCAGCAGCTTAGGAGCGGGGGTGGCGGAGACCCAGTACTTC
TRBV6-6,NA,TRBD1,TRBJ2-7,CASLQGQGRPPYEQYF,TGTGCCAGCCTTCAGGGACAGGGGCGACCACCCTACGAGCAGTACTTC
TRBV29-1,NA,TRBD1,TRBJ2-3,CSVPGQGTDTQYF,TGCAGCGTTCCAGGACAGGGGACAGATACGCAGTATTTT
TRBV6-1,NA,NA,TRBJ1-2,CASSESDYGYTF,TGTGCCAGCAGTGAGAGTGACTATGGCTACACCTTC
TRBV6-4,NA,NA,TRBJ2-3,CASSETAGTSTDTQYF,TGTGCCAGCAGTGAAACCGCCGGGACAAGCACAGATACGCAGTATTTT
TRBV4-1,NA,NA,TRBJ1-2,CASSQDVAVNYGYTF,TGCGCCAGCAGCCAAGATGTGGCGGTGAACTATGGCTACACCTTC
TRBV5-6,NA,NA,TRBJ2-1,CASSLFNSEDNEQFF,TGTGCCAGCAGCTTGTTCAATTCTGAGGACAATGAGCAGTTCTTC
TRBV5-1,NA,TRBD1,TRBJ1-4,CASSDTGGRNEKLFF,TGCGCCAGCAGCGATACAGGGGGTCGCAATGAAAAACTGTTTTTT
TRBV6-4,NA,NA,TRBJ2-1,CASSSGVSYNEQFF,TGTGCCAGCAGCTCCGGGGTCTCCTACAATGAGCAGTTCTTC
TRBV7-9,NA,TRBD1,TRBJ2-1,CASRRKTGTGDHSEQFF,TGTGCCAGCAGGCGGAAAACCGGGACAGGGGATCACAGTGAGCAGTTCTTC
TRBV9,NA,TRBD2,TRBJ2-2,CASSGSGLNTGELFF,TGTGCCAGCAGCGGTAGCGGGTTGAACACCGGGGAGCTGTTTTTT
TRBV7-9,NA,NA,TRBJ2-7,CASIALGEFEQYF,TGTGCCAGCATCGCGCTTGGGGAGTTCGAGCAGTACTTC
TRBV7-9,NA,NA,TRBJ1-4,CASSLGREIGNNEKLFF,TGTGCCAGCAGCTTAGGAAGGGAAATCGGGAATAATGAAAAACTGTTTTTT
TRBV5-1,NA,NA,TRBJ2-5,CASSSIKTGLQETQYF,TGCGCCAGCAGCTCGATTAAGACAGGTCTCCAAGAGACCCAGTACTTC
TRBV19,NA,NA,TRBJ1-2,CASSRDPIGNYGYTF,TGTGCCAGTAGTAGAGATCCTATCGGTAACTATGGCTACACCTTC
TRBV30,NA,NA,TRBJ2-4,CAWSAPGYAKNIQYF,TGTGCCTGGAGTGCCCCGGGGTACGCCAAAAACATTCAGTACTTC
TRBV7-3,NA,NA,TRBJ2-7,CASSLGRQYEQYF,TGTGCCAGCAGCTTAGGTAGACAATACGAGCAGTACTTC
TRBV7-2,NA,NA,TRBJ2-2,CASSLILANTGELFF,TGTGCCAGCAGCTTAATACTAGCGAACACCGGGGAGCTGTTTTTT
TRBV11-2,once,NA,TRBJ2-3,CASSPGTGVRADTQYF,TGTGCCAGCAGCCCCGGGACTGGCGTAAGGGCAGATACGCAGTATTTT
TRBV9,NA,TRBD1,TRBJ2-1,CASSVGTGVNEQFF,TGTGCCAGCAGCGTGGGAACAGGGGTCAATGAGCAGTTCTTC
TRBV7-8,NA,TRBD1,TRBJ2-3,CASSSDRGHSTDTQYF,TGTGCCAGCAGCTCGGACAGGGGGCACAGCACAGATACGCAGTATTTT
TRBV5-6,NA,TRBD2,TRBJ2-1,CASSSLAGGLSSYNEQFF,TGTGCCAGCAGCTCCCTAGCGGGAGGGCTCAGCTCCTACAATGAGCAGTTCTTC
TRBV6-5,NA,NA,TRBJ1-1,CASSYSLWNTEAFF,TGTGCCAGCAGTTACTCGTTATGGAACACTGAAGCTTTCTTT